This T cell receptor (beta chain) was sequenced in a study of control samples from healthy donors and cancer patients. Sequenced by immunoSEQ multiplex PCR; TCRdb stores in-frame clones only, minus some. The sample holds 150,000 to 200,000 clones, over 85% seen once. Per germline, CDR1 SGHRS and CDR2 YFSETQ. V lost 6 bases and J lost 0, with 12 bases in between. CDR3 size: 14 residues. The sequence was collected from a man in his thirties or forties in good health. V usage is TRBV5-1 and J usage is TRBJ1-1; D gene unclear. Specimen: blood. The CDR3 DNA is TGCGCCAGCACCCCGGACGCGGTGAACACTGAAGCTTTCTTT. Its translation: CASTPDAVNTEAFF.